Listed below are T cell receptor beta chains from one sample, sequenced in a study of tumor-infiltrating lymphocytes in glioblastoma multiforme. TCRdb reanalysed the multiplex PCR reads using MiXCR and keeps one entry per CDR3 protein. The sample comprises around 8,600 distinct CDR3 sequences, roughly 69% of which are singletons, and 70% to 80% rests with the top ten. The sample comprised brain tumor tissue. The receptors stem from a male donor with glioblastoma. The CDR3 runs from the conserved cysteine through the conserved F or W. A D gene is named only where the DNA matches it firmly. Only some rows state a clone size, as once, few, many or a class for expanded clones.

clone_size,d_call,j_call,v_call,cdr3_aa,cdr3_nt
NA,NA,TRBJ1-1,TRBV29-1,CSVEHCSVTEAFF,TGCAGCGTTGAACATTGCAGCGTCACTGAAGCTTTCTTT
NA,TRBD2,TRBJ2-1,TRBV11-2,CASSLGGRRNEQFF,TGTGCCAGCAGCTTAGGCGGGAGGCGCAATGAGCAGTTCTTC
NA,TRBD1,TRBJ1-1,TRBV5-1,CASSPGQDTEAFF,TGCGCCAGCAGCCCCGGACAGGACACTGAAGCTTTCTTT
NA,TRBD2,TRBJ2-3,TRBV20-1,CSPSRPGLAGGPSSTDTQYF,TGCAGTCCTAGTCGCCCGGGACTAGCGGGAGGGCCGAGCAGCACAGATACGCAGTATTTT
NA,NA,TRBJ2-5,TRBV11-2,CASGFIGTSKGTQYF,TGTGCCAGCGGCTTTATCGGGACCAGCAAAGGAACCCAGTACTTT
NA,TRBD1,TRBJ2-2,TRBV5-1,CASSLDTGANTGELFF,TGCGCCAGCAGCTTAGACACAGGGGCGAACACCGGGGAGCTGTTTTTT
few,NA,TRBJ2-7,TRBV4-3,CASSVRAQAYEQYF,TGCGCCAGCAGCGTCCGGGCCCAGGCCTACGAGCAGTACTTC
NA,NA,TRBJ2-1,TRBV11-2,CASSLLGGKARREQFF,TGTGCCAGCAGCTTACTGGGCGGGAAGGCCAGACGGGAGCAGTTCTTC
once,NA,TRBJ1-5,TRBV6-6,CASRPPEGKLGDQPQHF,TGTGCCAGTAGACCTCCCGAGGGGAAACTTGGGGATCAGCCCCAGCATTTT
few,NA,TRBJ2-5,TRBV11-2,CASSPGRLRETQYF,TGTGCCAGCAGTCCCGGACGGCTGAGAGAGACCCAGTACTTC
NA,TRBD2,TRBJ2-1,TRBV28,CTSSLDLAAGGNNEQFF,TGTACCAGCAGTTTAGATCTCGCAGCGGGAGGGAACAATGAGCAGTTCTTC
NA,TRBD1,TRBJ2-7,TRBV12-3/TRBV12-4,CASSSRTGAHYVQYF,TGTGCCAGCAGTTCCCGGACAGGGGCCCACTACGTGCAGTACTTC
NA,NA,TRBJ1-1,TRBV11-2,CASSPGTFMNTEAFF,TGTGCCAGCAGCCCAGGGACGTTCATGAACACTGAAGCTTTCTTT
NA,TRBD1,TRBJ2-2,TRBV29-1,CSVPTGVGNTGELFF,TGCAGCGTTCCCACAGGGGTCGGAAACACCGGGGAGCTGTTTTTT
NA,NA,TRBJ1-1,TRBV11-1,CASSLEDWESKAFF,TGTGCCAGCAGCTTAGAGGACTGGGAGAGCAAGGCTTTCTTT
NA,NA,TRBJ2-2,TRBV5-4,CASSRDHPGMGNTGELFF,TGTGCCAGCAGCAGGGACCACCCCGGGATGGGGAACACCGGGGAGCTGTTTTTT
NA,TRBD1,TRBJ1-1,TRBV11-2,CASSFDWTGGAVTFF,TGTGCCAGCAGCTTTGATTGGACAGGGGGCGCCGTGACTTTCTTT
large,NA,TRBJ1-2,TRBV29-1,CSVVGSSGYTF,TGCAGCGTTGTCGGGTCCAGTGGCTACACCTTC
NA,TRBD2,TRBJ2-7,TRBV4-1,CASSQAPGLAGASCEQYF,TGCGCCAGCAGCCAGGCCCCGGGACTAGCGGGGGCCTCCTGCGAGCAGTACTTC
NA,TRBD2,TRBJ2-1,TRBV4-2,CASSRPSGRPDEQFF,TGTGCCAGCAGCCGTCCTAGCGGGAGGCCCGATGAGCAGTTCTTC
NA,NA,TRBJ1-6,TRBV11-2,CASSPQVTGGSPLHF,TGTGCCAGCAGCCCACAGGTCACGGGTGGCTCACCCCTCCACTTT
once,NA,TRBJ2-3,TRBV11-2,CASSLSPTGPDTQYF,TGTGCCAGCAGCTTAAGTCCTACGGGCCCAGATACGCAGTATTTT
few,NA,TRBJ2-1,TRBV6-5,CASSTGREQFF,TGTGCCAGCAGTACAGGACGTGAGCAGTTCTTC
NA,NA,TRBJ1-5,TRBV6-2/TRBV6-3,CASTVDSHQPQHF,TGTGCCAGCACCGTGGACAGCCATCAGCCCCAGCATTTT
many,TRBD2,TRBJ2-7,TRBV20-1,CSARDILAGEQYF,TGCAGTGCTAGAGATATCCTAGCGGGCGAGCAGTACTTC
NA,TRBD2,TRBJ2-1,TRBV12-3/TRBV12-4,CASERDPAVEQFF,TGTGCCAGCGAGCGGGACCCAGCGGTAGAGCAGTTCTTC
NA,NA,TRBJ2-7,TRBV11-2,CASSSYSLAQYEQYF,TGTGCCAGCAGCTCCTATAGCCTAGCACAATACGAGCAGTACTTC
NA,TRBD2,TRBJ2-2,TRBV11-2,CASSSQLAGGNTGELFF,TGTGCCAGCAGCTCACAACTAGCGGGAGGGAACACCGGGGAGCTGTTTTTT
many,TRBD1,TRBJ1-1,TRBV10-3,CAISESRDREAFF,TGTGCCATCAGTGAGTCGAGGGACAGAGAAGCTTTCTTT
few,NA,TRBJ2-1,TRBV7-8,CASSLVGSIYNEQFF,TGTGCCAGCAGCTTAGTTGGGAGTATCTACAATGAGCAGTTCTTC
NA,NA,TRBJ1-1,TRBV11-2,CASSLAECDSEAFF,TGTGCCAGCAGCTTAGCGGAGTGTGACAGTGAGGCTTTCTTT
NA,NA,TRBJ2-1,TRBV11-2,CVSCIFNDQFF,TGTGTCAGCTGCATATTCAATGACCAGTTCTTC
NA,NA,TRBJ1-1,TRBV20-1,CSARGLKENTEAFF,TGCAGTGCTAGGGGGCTGAAGGAGAACACTGAAGCTTTCTTT
NA,TRBD2,TRBJ2-3,TRBV28,CASIPSSGTPNTDTQYF,TGTGCCAGCATTCCTTCTAGCGGAACTCCCAACACAGATACGCAGTATTTT
NA,NA,TRBJ2-5,TRBV29-1,CSALSGNLQETQYF,TGCAGTGCCCTGTCCGGGAACTTGCAAGAGACCCAGTACTTC
NA,TRBD2,TRBJ2-7,TRBV13,CASSSTAGVESGEQYF,TGTGCCAGCAGCTCCACGGCGGGAGTGGAGTCGGGCGAGCAGTACTTC
NA,TRBD2,TRBJ2-5,TRBV11-3,CDSSFPGLAGKQETQYF,TGTGACAGTAGCTTCCCTGGACTAGCGGGGAAGCAAGAGACCCAGTACTTC
NA,TRBD1,TRBJ2-7,TRBV10-3,CAISPDRGHEQYF,TGTGCCATCAGTCCTGACAGGGGCCACGAGCAGTACTTC
NA,TRBD2,TRBJ2-1,TRBV20-1,CSASRPGLAGTNEQFF,TGCAGTGCTAGTCGACCGGGACTAGCAGGGACGAATGAGCAGTTCTTT
NA,NA,TRBJ2-5,TRBV5-5,CASSLRGEIQYF,TGTGCCAGCAGCTTGAGGGGCGAGATCCAGTACTTC
NA,TRBD1,TRBJ1-2,TRBV6-5,CASSPQTGTGFYGYTF,TGTGCCAGCAGCCCCCAGACCGGGACAGGGTTTTATGGCTACACCTTC
NA,TRBD2,TRBJ2-1,TRBV20-1,CSSRGVYNEQFF,TGCTCCTCCCGGGGGGTTTACAATGAGCAGTTCTTC
few,TRBD2,TRBJ2-3,TRBV20-1,CSARYSGEDDTQYF,TGCAGTGCTAGGTACAGCGGGGAAGATGATACGCAGTATTTT
medium-sized,TRBD2,TRBJ2-7,TRBV5-8,CASKNLLAGGLYEQYF,TGTGCCAGCAAGAACCTACTAGCGGGTGGACTCTACGAGCAGTACTTC
NA,NA,TRBJ2-6,TRBV5-1,CASSRDGSSGANVLTF,TGCGCCAGCAGCCGAGACGGAAGCTCTGGGGCCAACGTCCTGACTTTC
NA,NA,TRBJ2-3,TRBV20-1,CSARDSSSTDTQYF,TGCAGTGCTAGAGACAGCTCTAGCACAGATACGCAGTATTTT
few,TRBD1,TRBJ2-1,TRBV6-2/TRBV6-3,CASSYEGAHEQFF,TGTGCTAGCAGTTACGAGGGGGCCCATGAGCAGTTCTTC
NA,NA,TRBJ2-7,TRBV11-2,CAISFSSIALYQQYF,TGTGCCATCAGCTTCTCTAGCATAGCACTATACCAGCAGTACTTC
NA,TRBD2,TRBJ2-7,TRBV10-3,CAISDALAGSGEQYF,TGTGCCATCAGTGATGCACTAGCGGGAAGCGGCGAGCAGTACTTC